The present T cell receptor (beta chain) was sequenced within a study of cytomegalovirus exposure and HLA in healthy donors (dated by TCRdb to the late 2010s). Turning to the overall study: An earlier analysis of about 530 of the donors reported 276 Gb of sequence data and 117 million unique TCR beta sequences obtained from approximately 180 million T cells. About 300 gigabases of sequencing data and 78 million or so unique TCR sequences were included in an early release covering around 600 HLA-typed donors. Of the 300 to 450 genotyped donors, less than 85% were placed in the genetic ancestry cluster associated with self-reported Caucasian donors. The aim of the study was to test whether cataloging public T cell receptors could identify signatures of past pathogen exposure. The study profiled the T cell repertoires of fewer than 850 subjects by immunosequencing and related them to cytomegalovirus serostatus. A separate validation cohort of over a hundred different subjects was used in addition to the roughly 720-subject first cohort. High-throughput TCR immunosequencing, statistical association of individual TCRs with disease status, and machine learning were combined to predict cytomegalovirus infection status. A later analysis re-examined previously published TCR beta repertoires from hundreds of donors and added high-resolution HLA genotyping to investigate patterns of TCR occurrence. In the later analysis, no new phenotypic data were used to find candidate immune exposures; instead, reliance was placed on TCR beta sequences and their occurrence across donors. An earlier analysis of about 620 of the donors applied high-throughput TCR beta sequencing to assess whether each TCR beta V gene segment acted as functional or pseudogenic. Donor age, sex, ethnicity and CMV serostatus were compiled together with the repertoire data. A later genetic analysis took genome-wide SNP genotypes for about 65% of the 666 donors and used that subset as a discovery cohort. All discovery cohort repertoires had been generated on a single sequencing platform. Both class I and class II loci were covered by HLA typing, at four-digit resolution. Typing coverage varied by locus: roughly 629-640 donors for A, B, C, DRB1 and DQB1; under 550 for DQA1; approximately 610 for DPA1; more than 450 for DPB1. Roughly 5 DR-DQ haplotypes were treated as single units for association and clustering because of strong linkage in the cohort. Across about 380 genotyped donors of the cohort, an average of approximately 240,000 unique TCR beta nucleotide sequences per donor were sequenced, and about a sixth of those sequences were non-productive. Overall results and qualifications from the work: The sequencing pipeline was judged likely to have produced a cluster of highly shared sequence variants as a technical artifact. A further reported finding was that TCR beta sequences accurately predicted the HLA-A and HLA-B alleles for most subjects in the first cohort. A later analysis associated 17,000 or so TCR beta sequences with specific HLA alleles at a false discovery rate of 0.05. Three of the identified cytomegalovirus-associated TCR beta chains were confirmed in vitro to be specific for cytomegalovirus antigens. Correlated functional status among segregating V segments might reflect linkage disequilibrium, but an unknown experimental factor could not be ruled out. In this cohort, only TCR beta chains were sequenced, and detectable features were limited by the absence of alpha or paired-chain data. In a later analysis, TCR association rates were found to vary across HLA loci, with the most associated TCRs seen for DRB1 alleles and the fewest for HLA-C alleles. The authors suggested that the approach could potentially be extended to other disease states and immunological phenotypes. In a later analysis, several top co-occurrence clusters were reported to appear linked to parvovirus B19, influenza, CMV and Epstein-Barr virus. About 17 rarely observed V segments, including chromosome 9 orphons, were excluded from the earlier analysis of about 610 of the donors because counts were too low. Some IMGT-functional V segments, including TRBV6-2 and TRBV6-3, could not be distinguished by the 87-base-pair reads and were therefore excluded. An earlier analysis of around 540 of the donors showed that most TCR beta V segments appeared in productive rearrangements either about 87% or about 30% of the time, which broadly matched IMGT annotations. In both the original and validation cohorts, the classifier was reported to diagnose cytomegalovirus status with high specificity and sensitivity. Presence/absence analyses assumed roughly uniform sequencing depth across donors, an assumption that may not hold. Strong co-occurrence of HLA alleles, especially DR and DQ, made assigning TCR associations to individual alleles difficult. According to a later genetic analysis, donors in an Asian-associated ancestry cluster had fewer N-insertions in productive TCRs than the approximately 670-donor mean. A later genetic analysis associated a missense DCLRE1C variant with V-gene and J-gene trimming of TCR beta chains, and an independent cohort replicated the association. Compared with equally common non-associated chains, HLA-associated TCR beta chains in a later analysis were more clonally expanded and had lower generation probabilities. Most CMV-associated TCR beta chains appeared to be HLA-restricted in a later analysis, and the HLA associations seemed to be driven largely by CMV exposure. In the study, 150 to 200 TCR beta chains were listed as associated with cytomegalovirus. While some public TCRs were present in many individuals, most TCR sequences turned up only very rarely across donors. Because HLA typing was unavailable for some donors at each locus, only the typed subset was used in association tests. CMV serostatus was the only immune exposure information available for the cohort.

As concerns this clone: The antigen it binds to is not known. Qualities for individual bases were not recorded, and no much larger clone is one base off.

The CDR3, from cysteine to phenylalanine, totals 16 residues. CDR3 DNA is the only sequence kept; it has 48 bases, read in frame from the first base. CDR1 and CDR2 (SGHTA, FQGNSA) derive from the germline V gene. The V end loses 5 bases and the J end loses 15 bases, and a stretch of 29 bases separates them. Library method: the immunoSEQ multiplex PCR assay. The multiplex PCR relied on a mix of 60 forward primers for TCR Vbeta segments and 13 reverse primers for TCR Jbeta segments. A multiplex PCR assay on genomic DNA amplified the CDR3 region of rearranged TCR beta genes. Amplified TCR beta libraries were sequenced as 87-base-pair reads on the Illumina HiSeq System. Per the source publication's procedure: A later analysis counted approximately 76 million unique TCR beta chains across the 666 repertoires, and some 12 million of these chains were shared by at least two donors. To remove PCR and sequencing errors, raw reads were error-corrected and collapsed into unique sequences using a nearest-neighbor algorithm that merged closely related sequences. CDR3 sequences were aligned to IMGT reference sequences to assign V, D and J gene segments. For a sequence to be retained, a match of at least six nucleotides to both a V gene segment and a J gene segment was required. A rearrangement was called productive if the CDR3 had no stop codons and remained in frame with V and J, and every other rearrangement was called non-productive. Following IMGT convention, CDR3 was defined as the stretch from the second conserved V-encoded cysteine up to the conserved J-encoded phenylalanine. The earlier analysis of a few hundred of the donors excluded any sequence lacking an unambiguous match to a single V gene segment. In an earlier analysis of about 590 of the donors, a V segment was called functional when productive rearrangements were above 56.7%, and segregating when the standard deviation between donors exceeded 5%. To diagnose cytomegalovirus status from the catalog of TCR beta chain sequences, a statistical classification framework was built. A later analysis assigned V and J genes by comparing TCR nucleotide sequences with IMGT/GENE-DB human TR gene sequences. In a later analysis, CDR3 sequences and most-parsimonious VDJ recombination scenarios were assigned using the TCRdist pipeline. A later analysis defined each TCR beta chain by its CDR3 amino acid sequence plus V-gene family, and excluded reads lacking a unique V-gene family. In a later analysis, fewer than 600 highly shared, low-generation-probability nucleotide sequences were removed to address suspected cross-contamination and a sequencing artifact. In a later analysis, a clonal expansion index was calculated for each public chain from normalized within-repertoire ranks of inferred template counts. A later analysis computed generation probabilities with a VDJ recombination model fitted to out-of-frame rearrangements, and checked the results against IGoR. A later analysis scored TCR-TCR, TCR-HLA and TCR-CMV co-occurrence with hypergeometric tests, applying a repertoire-size bias correction to TCR pairs. False discovery rates were estimated in a later analysis by permuting HLA or CMV assignments 20 times. In a later analysis, co-occurring TCRs were grouped using DBSCAN, with TCRdist sequence similarity added in when clustering inside HLA-allele-positive subsets. For co-occurrence clustering, repertoires with fewer than 30,000 or more than 120,000 public chains were excluded, along with roughly 5 repertoires with anomalous nucleotide sharing. The table comes from immuneACCESS by way of TCRdb, which keeps in-frame sequences with V and J called. Part of the clones is missing from these tables; in studies checked, under half for an unresolved V gene and the rest for unknown reasons. The V and J calls and clone size were taken over from that table, and D and trimming were inferred from the DNA. This sample comprises approximately 210,000 clones, 77% of them detected only once. The ten largest clones add up to roughly 2.1% of the sample.

The cohort consisted of fewer than 700 healthy bone marrow donors. Cohort members were all nominally healthy when sampled, although unrecorded immune exposures were likely present. The donor was CMV seropositive and belonged to the group of about 290 seropositive cohort members. A peripheral blood sample was collected from each donor, and TCR beta sequencing was performed on peripheral blood mononuclear cells. The Qiagen DNeasy Blood Extraction Kit was used to extract genomic DNA from the blood cell samples. This receptor was identified in a young woman in good health and CMV-seropositive. The V and J segments used are TRBV7-2 and TRBJ2-1; the D segment could be TRBD2, given 6 matching bases. The sequencing input was PBMCs. CDR3 reads: CASSPTRESEASKWFF. The bases are TGTGCCAGCAGCCCAACCCGGGAGAGCGAGGCCAGCAAGTGGTTCTTC.